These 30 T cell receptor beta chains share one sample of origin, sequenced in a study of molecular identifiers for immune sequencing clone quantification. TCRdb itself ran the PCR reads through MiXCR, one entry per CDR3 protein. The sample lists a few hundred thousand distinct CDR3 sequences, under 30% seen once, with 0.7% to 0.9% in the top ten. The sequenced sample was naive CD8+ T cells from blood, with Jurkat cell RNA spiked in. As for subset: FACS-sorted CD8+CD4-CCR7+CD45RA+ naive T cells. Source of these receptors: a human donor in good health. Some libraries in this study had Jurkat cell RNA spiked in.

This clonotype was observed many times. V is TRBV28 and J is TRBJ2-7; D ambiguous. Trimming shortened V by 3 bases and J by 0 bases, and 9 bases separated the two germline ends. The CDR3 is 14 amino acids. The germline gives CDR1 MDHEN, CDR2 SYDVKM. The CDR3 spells CASSFQKSSYEQYF. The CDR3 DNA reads TGTGCCAGCAGTTTTCAGAAGAGCTCCTACGAGCAGTACTTC. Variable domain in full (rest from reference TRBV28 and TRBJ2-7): DVKVTQSSRYLVKRTGEKVFLECVQDMDHENMFWYRQDPGLGLRLIYFSYDVKMKEKGDIPEGYSVSREKKERFSLILESASTNQTSMYLCASSFQKSSYEQYFGPGTRLTVT.

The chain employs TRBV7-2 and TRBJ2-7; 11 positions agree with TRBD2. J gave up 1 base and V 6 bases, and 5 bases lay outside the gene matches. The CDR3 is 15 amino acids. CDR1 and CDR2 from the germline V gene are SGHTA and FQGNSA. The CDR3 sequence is CASRDIAGGSYEQYF. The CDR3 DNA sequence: TGTGCCAGCAGGGATATAGCGGGGGGGTCCTACGAGCAGTACTTC.

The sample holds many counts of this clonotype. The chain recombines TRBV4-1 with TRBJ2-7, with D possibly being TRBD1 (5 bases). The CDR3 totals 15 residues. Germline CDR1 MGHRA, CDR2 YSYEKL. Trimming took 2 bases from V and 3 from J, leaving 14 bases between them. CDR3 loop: CASSQIVGPVYEQYF. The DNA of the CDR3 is TGCGCCAGCAGCCAAATCGTGGGGCCCGTCTACGAGCAGTACTTC.

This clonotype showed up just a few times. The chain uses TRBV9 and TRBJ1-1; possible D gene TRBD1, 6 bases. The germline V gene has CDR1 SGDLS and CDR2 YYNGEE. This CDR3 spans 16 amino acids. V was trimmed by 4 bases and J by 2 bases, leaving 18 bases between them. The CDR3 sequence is CASSPEGGPPNTEAFF. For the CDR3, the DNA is TGTGCCAGCAGCCCCGAGGGGGGACCTCCTAACACTGAAGCTTTCTTT. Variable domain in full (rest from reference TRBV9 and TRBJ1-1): DSGVTQTPKHLITATGQRVTLRCSPRSGDLSVYWYQQSLDQGLQFLIQYYNGEERAKGNILERFSAQQFPDLHSELNLSSLELGDSALYFCASSPEGGPPNTEAFFGQGTRLTVV.

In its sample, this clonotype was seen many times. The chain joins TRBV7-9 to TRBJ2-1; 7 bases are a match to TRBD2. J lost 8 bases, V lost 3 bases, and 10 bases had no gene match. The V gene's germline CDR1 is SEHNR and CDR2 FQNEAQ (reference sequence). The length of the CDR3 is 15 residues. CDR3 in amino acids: CASSLSPGSGDEQFF. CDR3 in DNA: TGTGCCAGCAGCTTGTCTCCGGGGAGCGGGGATGAGCAGTTCTTC.

The CDR3 region is CASSHPYRPEAFF. CDR3 DNA: TGTGCCAGCAGCCACCCTTATAGACCCGAAGCTTTCTTT. The rearrangement uses TRBV5-6 and TRBJ1-1; D remains ambiguous. The V end was cut by 4 bases, the J end by 8 bases, with 15 bases between. This CDR3 spans 13 amino acids. The germline V gene encodes CDR1 SGHDT and CDR2 YYEEEE.

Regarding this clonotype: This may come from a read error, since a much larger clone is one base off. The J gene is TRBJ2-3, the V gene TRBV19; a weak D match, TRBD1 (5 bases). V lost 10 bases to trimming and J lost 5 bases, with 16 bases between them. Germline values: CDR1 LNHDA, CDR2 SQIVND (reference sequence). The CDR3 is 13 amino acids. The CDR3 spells CATAGGHIDTQYF. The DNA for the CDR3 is TGTGCCACCGCCGGCGGACACATAGATACGCAGTATTTT.

The CDR3, as DNA: TGTGCCAGCAGCTCTGGACAGGGGTGGACAGATACGCAGTATTTT. Translating it yields CASSSGQGWTDTQYF. This chain links TRBV7-6 with TRBJ2-3; TRBD1 matches at 9 bases. The CDR3 contains 15 residues. V shed 4 bases, J shed 3 bases, and the junction held 5 bases outside the gene matches. Per germline, CDR1 SGHVS and CDR2 FNYEAQ.

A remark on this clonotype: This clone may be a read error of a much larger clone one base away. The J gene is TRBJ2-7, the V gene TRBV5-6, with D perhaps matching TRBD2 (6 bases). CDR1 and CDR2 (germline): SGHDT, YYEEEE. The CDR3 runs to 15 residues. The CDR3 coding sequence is TGTGCCAGCAGCCTAGGGACTCCCGCCTCCTACGAGCAGTGCTTC. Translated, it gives CASSLGTPASYEQCF. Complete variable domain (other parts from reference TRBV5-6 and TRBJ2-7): DAGVTQSPTHLIKTRGQQVTLRCSPKSGHDTVSWYQQALGQGPQFIFQYYEEEERQRGNFPDRFSGHQFPNYSSELNVNALLLGDSALYLCASSLGTPASYEQCFGPGTRLTVT.

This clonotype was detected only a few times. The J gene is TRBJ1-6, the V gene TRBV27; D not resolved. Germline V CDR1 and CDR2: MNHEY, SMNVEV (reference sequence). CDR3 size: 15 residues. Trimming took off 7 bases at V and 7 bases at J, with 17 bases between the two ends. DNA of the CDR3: TGTGCCAGCAACTGGTATGAGGGAGTGAATTCACCCCTCCACTTT. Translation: CASNWYEGVNSPLHF.

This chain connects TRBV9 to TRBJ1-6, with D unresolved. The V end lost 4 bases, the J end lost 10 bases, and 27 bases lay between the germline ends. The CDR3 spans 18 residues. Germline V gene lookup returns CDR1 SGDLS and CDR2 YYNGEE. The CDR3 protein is CASSPTPYPVGSWSPLHF. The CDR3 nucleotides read TGTGCCAGCAGCCCGACACCATATCCGGTTGGTTCGTGGTCACCCCTCCACTTT. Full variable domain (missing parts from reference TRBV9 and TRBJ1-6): DSGVTQTPKHLITATGQRVTLRCSPRSGDLSVYWYQQSLDQGLQFLIQYYNGEERAKGNILERFSAQQFPDLHSELNLSSLELGDSALYFCASSPTPYPVGSWSPLHFGNGTRLTVT.

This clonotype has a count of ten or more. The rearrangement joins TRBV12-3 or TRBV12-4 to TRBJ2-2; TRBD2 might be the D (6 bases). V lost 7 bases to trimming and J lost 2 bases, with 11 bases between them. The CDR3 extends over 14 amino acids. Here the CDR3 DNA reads TGTGCCAGCATCCGGGGGTCCAACACCGGGGAGCTGTTTTTT. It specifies CASIRGSNTGELFF.

The CDR3 sequence is CASSHLGLSPSYEQYF. The CDR3, as DNA: TGTGCCAGCAGCCACCTGGGACTGTCTCCATCCTACGAGCAGTACTTC. V gene TRBV14 combines with J gene TRBJ2-7; TRBD2 might be the D (6 bases). The germline V gene encodes CDR1 SGHDN and CDR2 FVKESK. The CDR3 is made up of 16 amino acids. Between the trimmed V and J ends, which lost 3 bases and 1 base, there was a span of 16 bases.

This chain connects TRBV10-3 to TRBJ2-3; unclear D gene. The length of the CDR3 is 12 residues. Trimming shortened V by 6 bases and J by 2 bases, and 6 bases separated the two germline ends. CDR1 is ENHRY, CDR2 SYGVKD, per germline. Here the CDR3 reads CAIREDTDTQYF. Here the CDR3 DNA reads TGTGCCATCAGAGAAGACACAGATACGCAGTATTTT.

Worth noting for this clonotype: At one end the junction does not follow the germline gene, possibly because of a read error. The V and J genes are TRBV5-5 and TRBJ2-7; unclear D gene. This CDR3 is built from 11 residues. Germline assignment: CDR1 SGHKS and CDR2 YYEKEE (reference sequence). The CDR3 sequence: CASCFNGEQYF. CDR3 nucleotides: TGTGCCAGCTGCTTTAACGGGGAGCAGTACTTC.

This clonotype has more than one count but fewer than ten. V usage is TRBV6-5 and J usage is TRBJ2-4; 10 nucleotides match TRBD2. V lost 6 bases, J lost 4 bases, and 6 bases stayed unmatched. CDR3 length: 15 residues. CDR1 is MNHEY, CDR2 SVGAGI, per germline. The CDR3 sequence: CASSLLAGTKNIQYF. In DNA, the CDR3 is TGTGCCAGCAGCCTACTAGCGGGGACGAAAAACATTCAGTACTTC.

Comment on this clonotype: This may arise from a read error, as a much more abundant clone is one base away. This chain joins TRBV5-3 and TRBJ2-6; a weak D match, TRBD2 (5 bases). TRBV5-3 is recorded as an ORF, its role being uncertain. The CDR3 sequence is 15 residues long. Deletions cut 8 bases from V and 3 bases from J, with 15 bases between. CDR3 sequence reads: CASSGHQVGANVLTF. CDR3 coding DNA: TGTGCCAGCAGCGGTCACCAGGTTGGGGCCAACGTCCTGACTTTC.

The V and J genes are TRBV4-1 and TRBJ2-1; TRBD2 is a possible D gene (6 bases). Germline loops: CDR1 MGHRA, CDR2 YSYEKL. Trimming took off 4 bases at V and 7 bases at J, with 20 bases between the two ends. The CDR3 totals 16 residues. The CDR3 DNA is TGCGCCAGCAGCCTCCCTCGAGCGGGTGGATTTAATGAGCAGTTCTTC. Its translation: CASSLPRAGGFNEQFF.

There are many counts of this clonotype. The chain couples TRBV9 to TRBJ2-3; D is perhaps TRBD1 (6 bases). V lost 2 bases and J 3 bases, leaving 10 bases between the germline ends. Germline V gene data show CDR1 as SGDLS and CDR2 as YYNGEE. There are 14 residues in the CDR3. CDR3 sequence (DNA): TGTGCCAGCAGCGTTTCAGGGGCGACAGATACGCAGTATTTT. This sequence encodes CASSVSGATDTQYF.

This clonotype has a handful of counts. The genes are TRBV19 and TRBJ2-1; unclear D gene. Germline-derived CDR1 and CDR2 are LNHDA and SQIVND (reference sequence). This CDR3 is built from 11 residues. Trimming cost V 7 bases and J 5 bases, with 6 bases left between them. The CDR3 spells CASTLNNEQFF. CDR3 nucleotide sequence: TGTGCCAGTACCCTGAACAATGAGCAGTTCTTC.

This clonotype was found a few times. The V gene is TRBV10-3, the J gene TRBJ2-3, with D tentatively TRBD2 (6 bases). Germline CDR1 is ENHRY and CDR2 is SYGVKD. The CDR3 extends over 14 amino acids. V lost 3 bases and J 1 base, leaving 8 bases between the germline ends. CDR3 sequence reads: CAISDPGGTDTQYF. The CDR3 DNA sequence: TGTGCCATCAGTGACCCGGGGGGCACAGATACGCAGTATTTT.

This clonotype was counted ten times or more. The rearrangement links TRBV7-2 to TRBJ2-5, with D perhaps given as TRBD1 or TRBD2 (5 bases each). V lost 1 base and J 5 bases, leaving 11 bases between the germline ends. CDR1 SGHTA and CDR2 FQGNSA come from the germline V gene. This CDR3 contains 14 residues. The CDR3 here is CASSLVGTGETQYF. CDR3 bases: TGTGCCAGCAGCTTAGTAGGGACCGGGGAGACCCAGTACTTC.

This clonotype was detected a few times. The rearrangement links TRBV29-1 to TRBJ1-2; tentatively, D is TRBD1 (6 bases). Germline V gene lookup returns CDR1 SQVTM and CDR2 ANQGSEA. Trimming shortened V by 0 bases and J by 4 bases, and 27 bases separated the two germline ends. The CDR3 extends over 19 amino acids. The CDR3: CSVEDLGEGGRGPGYGYTF. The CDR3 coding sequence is TGCAGCGTTGAAGATTTGGGGGAGGGGGGGCGTGGACCTGGCTATGGCTACACCTTC.

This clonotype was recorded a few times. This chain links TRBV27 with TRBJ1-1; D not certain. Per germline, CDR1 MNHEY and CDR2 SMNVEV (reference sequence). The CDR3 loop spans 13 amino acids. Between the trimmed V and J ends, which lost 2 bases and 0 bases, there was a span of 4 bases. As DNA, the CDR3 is TGTGCCAGCAGTTTAAACATGAACACTGAAGCTTTCTTT. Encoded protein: CASSLNMNTEAFF.

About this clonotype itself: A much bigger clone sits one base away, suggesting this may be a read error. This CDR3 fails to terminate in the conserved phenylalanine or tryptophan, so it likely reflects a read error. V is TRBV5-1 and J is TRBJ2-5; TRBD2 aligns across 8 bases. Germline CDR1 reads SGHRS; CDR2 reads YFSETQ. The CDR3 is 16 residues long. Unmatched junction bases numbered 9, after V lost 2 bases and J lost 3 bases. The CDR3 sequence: CASSFGGAAKEETQYL. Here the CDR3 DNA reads TGCGCCAGCAGCTTCGGGGGGGCAGCGAAAGAAGAGACCCAGTACCTC.

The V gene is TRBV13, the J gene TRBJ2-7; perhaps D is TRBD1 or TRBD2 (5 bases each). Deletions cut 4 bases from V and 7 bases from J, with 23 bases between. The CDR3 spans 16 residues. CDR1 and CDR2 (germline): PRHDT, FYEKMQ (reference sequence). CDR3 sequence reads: CASSSGVGTELWEQYF. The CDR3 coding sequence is TGTGCCAGCAGCTCCGGGGTAGGGACCGAACTGTGGGAGCAGTACTTC. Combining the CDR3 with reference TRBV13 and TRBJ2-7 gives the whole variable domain AAGVIQSPRHLIKEKRETATLKCYPIPRHDTVYWYQQGPGQDPQFLISFYEKMQSDKGSIPDRFSAQQFSDYHSELNMSSLELGDSALYFCASSSGVGTELWEQYFGPGTRLTVT.

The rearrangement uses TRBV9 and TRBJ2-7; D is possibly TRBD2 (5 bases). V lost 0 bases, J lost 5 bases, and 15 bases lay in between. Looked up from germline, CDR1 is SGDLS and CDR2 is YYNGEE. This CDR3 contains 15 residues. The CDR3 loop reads CASSVGPGFGNEQYF. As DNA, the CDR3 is TGTGCCAGCAGCGTAGGGCCTGGGTTCGGGAACGAGCAGTACTTC.

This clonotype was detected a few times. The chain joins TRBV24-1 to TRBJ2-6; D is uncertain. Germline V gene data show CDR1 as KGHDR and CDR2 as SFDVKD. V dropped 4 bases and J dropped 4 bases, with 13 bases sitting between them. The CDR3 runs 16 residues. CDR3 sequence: CATSEKETPGANVLTF. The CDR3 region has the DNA TGTGCCACCAGTGAAAAAGAAACCCCCGGGGCCAACGTCCTGACTTTC.

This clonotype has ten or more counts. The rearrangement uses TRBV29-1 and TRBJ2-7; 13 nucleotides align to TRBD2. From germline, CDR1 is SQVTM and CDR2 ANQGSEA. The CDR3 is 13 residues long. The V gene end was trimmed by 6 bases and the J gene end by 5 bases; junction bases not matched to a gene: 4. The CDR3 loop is CSVETSGRNEQYF. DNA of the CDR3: TGCAGCGTAGAGACTAGCGGGAGGAACGAGCAGTACTTC.

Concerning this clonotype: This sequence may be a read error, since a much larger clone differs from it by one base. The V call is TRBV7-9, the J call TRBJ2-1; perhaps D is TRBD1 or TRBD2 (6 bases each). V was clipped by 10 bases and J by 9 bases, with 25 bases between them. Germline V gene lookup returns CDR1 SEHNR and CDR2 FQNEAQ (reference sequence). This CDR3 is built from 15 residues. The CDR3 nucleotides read TGTGCCACCGGGGGCCACACCATCCACCAGGGTGAGCAGTTCTTC. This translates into CATGGHTIHQGEQFF.